This T cell receptor (beta chain) is from a study of T cells in Graves' hyperthyroidism and ophthalmopathy. About the study: It was at initial diagnosis, before any treatment, that peripheral blood was collected.

Study-wide points: Also found in blood were most expanded thyroid clonotypes above 0.001.

The CDR3 regions of TCR beta were amplified from RNA transcripts. The primer set for the first-round RT-PCR of the TCR CDR3 was HTBI. TCRdb processed the multiplex PCR reads anew with MiXCR; each CDR3 protein has one entry. The table includes about 550,000 distinct CDR3 sequences, around 20% detected once. The hyperthyroidism was newly diagnosed and had lasted under 2 months; the patients were aged 18 to 65. The CDR3 is 16 residues long. The germline V gene encodes CDR1 MRHNA and CDR2 SNTAGT. V was clipped by 2 bases and J by 5 bases; unmatched bases: 9. About this clonotype: Antigen specificity is unknown.

The chain combines TRBV6-4 with TRBJ1-1; 9 bases agree with TRBD1. The specimen sequenced was blood. The TCR comes from a man younger than 35 with Graves' hyperthyroidism. CDR3 sequence reads: CASSDRLSDRGTEAFF. CDR3 nucleotide sequence: TGTGCCAGCAGTGACCGGCTCTCAGACAGGGGGACTGAAGCTTTCTTT.